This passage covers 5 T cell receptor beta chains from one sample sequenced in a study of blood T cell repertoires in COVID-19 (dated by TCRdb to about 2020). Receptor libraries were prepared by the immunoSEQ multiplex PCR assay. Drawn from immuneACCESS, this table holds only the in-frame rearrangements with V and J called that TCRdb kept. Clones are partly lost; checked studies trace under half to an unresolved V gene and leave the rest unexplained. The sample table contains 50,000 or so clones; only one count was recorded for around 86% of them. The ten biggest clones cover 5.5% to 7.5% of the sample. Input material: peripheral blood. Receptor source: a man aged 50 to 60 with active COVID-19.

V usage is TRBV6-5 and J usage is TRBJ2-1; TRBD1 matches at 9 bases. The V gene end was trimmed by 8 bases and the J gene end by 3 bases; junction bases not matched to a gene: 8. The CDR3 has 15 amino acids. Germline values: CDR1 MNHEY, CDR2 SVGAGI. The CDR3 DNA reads TGTGCCAGCGTAGCCGGGACAGGGAACTACAATGAGCAGTTCTTC. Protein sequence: CASVAGTGNYNEQFF.

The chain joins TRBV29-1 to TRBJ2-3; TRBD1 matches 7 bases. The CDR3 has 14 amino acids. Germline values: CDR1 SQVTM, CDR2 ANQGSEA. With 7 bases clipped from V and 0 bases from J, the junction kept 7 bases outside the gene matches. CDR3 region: CSAEGDSSTDTQYF. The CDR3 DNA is TGCAGCGCAGAGGGGGACAGTAGCACAGATACGCAGTATTTT.

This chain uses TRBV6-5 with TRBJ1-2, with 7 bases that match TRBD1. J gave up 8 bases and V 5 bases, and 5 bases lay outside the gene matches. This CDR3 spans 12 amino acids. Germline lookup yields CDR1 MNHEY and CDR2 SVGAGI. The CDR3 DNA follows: TGTGCCAGCAGTACAGGGGATAGGGGCTACACCTTC. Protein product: CASSTGDRGYTF.

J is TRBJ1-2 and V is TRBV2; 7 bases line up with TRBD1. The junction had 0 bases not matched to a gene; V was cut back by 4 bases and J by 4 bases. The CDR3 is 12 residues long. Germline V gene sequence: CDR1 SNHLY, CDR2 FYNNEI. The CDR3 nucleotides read TGTGCCAGCAGTGGACAGGGCTATGGCTACACCTTC. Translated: CASSGQGYGYTF.

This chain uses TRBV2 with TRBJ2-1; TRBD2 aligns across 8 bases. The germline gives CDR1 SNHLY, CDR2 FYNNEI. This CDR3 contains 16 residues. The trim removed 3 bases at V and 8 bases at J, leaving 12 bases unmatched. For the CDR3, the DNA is TGTGCCAGCAGTGATCTGAGCGGGGGCGTTGGCGATGAGCAGTTCTTC. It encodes CASSDLSGGVGDEQFF. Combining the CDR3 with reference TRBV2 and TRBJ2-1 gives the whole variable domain EPEVTQTPSHQVTQMGQEVILRCVPISNHLYFYWYRQILGQKVEFLVSFYNNEISEKSEIFDDQFSVERPDGSNFTLKIRSTKLEDSAMYFCASSDLSGGVGDEQFFGPGTRLTVL.